This TCR beta chain was sequenced during a study of post-analysis software for immune sequencing data. Overall study: Relapsing-remitting, secondary progressive and progressive-relapsing multiple sclerosis courses were included.

cDNA libraries for TCR beta contained unique molecular identifiers. With roughly 0.85 to 11 million T cells as the source, 450,000 to 600,000 cDNA molecules resulted. TCRdb used MiXCR to reprocess the PCR reads, holding one entry per CDR3 protein. Of 550,000 to 700,000 distinct CDR3 sequences detected, about 40% appear once; the ten largest clones hold roughly 1.7%. Concerning this clonotype: Its specificity is not known.

Study-wide results and limits: With F measure, samples from one preparation batch clustered together strongly. Multiple sclerosis patients had significantly lower normalized Chao1 diversity than controls. Five TRBV segments were significantly more frequent in patients than in controls. TRBV5-6, TRBV5-1 and TRBV20-1 were among these segments.

The germline gives CDR1 DFQATT, CDR2 SNEGSKA (reference sequence). The CDR3 contains 15 residues. V trimming: 6 bases; J trimming: 3 bases; junction bases outside the gene matches: 14. The chain has TRBV20-1 and TRBJ2-7, with 7 bases that match TRBD1. Sequencing used blood. This receptor was taken from a girl between 10 and 17 years old with multiple sclerosis. The CDR3 is CSARGTQSDHYEQYF. The CDR3 coding sequence is TGCAGTGCCAGGGGGACGCAGTCGGATCACTACGAGCAGTACTTC.